This TCR beta chain was recovered during a study of neoadjuvant nivolumab and ipilimumab in lung cancer. Germline V lookup: CDR1 SGHRS, CDR2 YFSETQ. There are 13 residues in the CDR3. V lost 2 bases, J lost 5 bases, and 9 bases lay in between. Study-level findings and limits: TCR clonality did not significantly correlate with pathologic tumor regression. TCR receptors were sequenced in few samples. Pretherapy blood TCR richness correlated positively with resected tumor richness. TCR richness and clonality were higher in tumors than adjacent uninvolved lung.

With respect to this clone: What it binds is unknown.

Profiling relied on immunoSEQ multiplex PCR, and the TCRdb table lists in-frame clones only, not all of them. The sample yields 40,000 to 60,000 clones, approximately 90% seen once. This receptor was obtained from an adult with non-small cell lung cancer. Some clones in this sample may be carry-over from other donors' samples. Sequenced here: blood, sampled before neoadjuvant nivolumab, alone or with ipilimumab. The chain uses TRBV5-1 and TRBJ2-3; the D gene is possibly TRBD2 (6 bases). The CDR3 DNA reads TGCGCCAGCAGCTTAGAGGGAGGAGATACGCAGTATTTT. This sequence encodes CASSLEGGDTQYF.